This T cell receptor beta chain was found in a study of CD8 T cells in Susac syndrome. V was shortened by 1 base and J by 10 bases, with 14 bases between the two germline ends. This CDR3 is built from 14 residues. The germline gives CDR1 LNHNV, CDR2 YYDKDF (reference sequence). RNA amounts of about 0.5 to 1 ug underwent reverse transcription with random hexamers. TCRdb recomputed calls from the immunoSEQ multiplex PCR reads with MiXCR, one row per CDR3 protein. Of about 210,000 distinct CDR3 sequences listed, approximately 95% are singletons. The specimen was CD4+ T cells from PBMCs. The TCR sequence derives from a human donor with multiple sclerosis. The rearrangement uses TRBV15 and TRBJ1-5; D gene uncertain. The DNA for the CDR3 is TGTGCCACCAGCAGAGGGGCAAGTATCAGCCCCCAGCATTTT. Protein: CATSRGASISPQHF.